The sequence of this T cell receptor (beta chain) was determined in a study of T cell clones after liver transplantation. The repertoire was sequenced with immunoSEQ multiplex PCR; TCRdb's copy has only in-frame clones and lacks some. The table includes under 35,000 clones, just under 95% detected once. This CDR3 has 16 residues. The J segment lost 4 bases and the V segment lost 1 base, leaving 10 bases of the junction unmatched. CDR1 and CDR2 (germline): SGHAT, FQNNGV. This chain joins TRBV11-2 and TRBJ2-7; 7 bases are shared with TRBD1. The specimen was CD8+ T cells from blood, collected 12 months after liver transplant. The TCR originated in a human patient who received a liver transplant. The T cells may partly be graft donor cells. The CDR3 DNA reads TGTGCCAGCAGCTTAGTGGTTCGGGGACAGAAGTACGAGCAGTACTTC. It codes for CASSLVVRGQKYEQYF.